This passage covers 18 T cell receptor beta chains from one sample sequenced in a study of T cells in tumors after PD-1 blockade. Sequenced by immunoSEQ multiplex PCR; TCRdb stores in-frame clones only, minus some. The profile shows roughly 50,000 clones, 75% to 85% of them singletons. The material was PBMCs, obtained before anti-PD-1 treatment. The receptors here all came from a human donor with basal cell carcinoma.

The rearrangement uses TRBV28 and TRBJ1-5; 10 nucleotides match TRBD1. The CDR3 loop spans 15 amino acids. The V gene end was trimmed by 3 bases and the J gene end by 6 bases; junction bases not matched to a gene: 5. Germline V CDR1 and CDR2: MDHEN, SYDVKM. The CDR3 region is CASSFGTGEGQPQHF. The CDR3 DNA sequence: TGTGCCAGCAGTTTCGGGACAGGGGAGGGTCAGCCCCAGCATTTT.

This chain uses TRBV5-1 with TRBJ1-2; no firm D call. Germline CDR1 reads SGHRS; CDR2 reads YFSETQ. The CDR3 is 16 amino acids. V lost 1 base and J lost 0, with 13 bases in between. CDR3 DNA sequence: TGCGCCAGCAGCTTGAGTTCAGGACTAGCTAACTATGGCTACACCTTC. As protein: CASSLSSGLANYGYTF.

The chain employs TRBV7-9 and TRBJ1-1, with D tentatively TRBD1 (5 bases). Trimming removed 5 bases from V and 4 bases from J, with 14 bases in between. Germline assignment: CDR1 SEHNR and CDR2 FQNEAQ (reference sequence). The CDR3 is made up of 14 amino acids. The CDR3 sequence: CASSPDFGGTEAFF. As DNA, the CDR3 is TGTGCCAGCAGCCCAGATTTTGGGGGCACTGAAGCTTTCTTT.

The V call is TRBV19, the J call TRBJ1-3; TRBD1 is a possible D gene (6 bases). Germline CDR1 reads LNHDA; CDR2 reads SQIVND (reference sequence). The CDR3 is 13 residues long. The V end was cut by 5 bases, the J end by 2 bases, with 7 bases between. CDR3 sequence (DNA): TGTGCCAGTAGTCAGGGGACTGGAAACACCATATATTTT. Its translation: CASSQGTGNTIYF. The full variable domain, in which reference TRBV19 and TRBJ1-3 provide the parts outside the CDR3, is DGGITQSPKYLFRKEGQNVTLSCEQNLNHDAMYWYRQDPGQGLRLIYYSQIVNDFQKGDIAEGYSVSREKKESFPLTVTSAQKNPTAFYLCASSQGTGNTIYFGEGSWLTVV.

J is TRBJ2-2 and V is TRBV18; possible D gene TRBD2, 6 bases. Between the trimmed V and J ends, which lost 0 bases and 3 bases, there was a span of 11 bases. Germline V gives CDR1 KGHSH, CDR2 LQKENI. This CDR3 spans 16 amino acids. This CDR3 is CASSPPNGDYTGELFF. The CDR3 DNA is TGTGCCAGCTCACCACCGAACGGGGACTACACCGGGGAGCTGTTTTTT.

The rearrangement links TRBV5-4 to TRBJ2-2; no clear D. V was clipped by 0 bases and J by 2 bases, with 5 bases between them. CDR3 length: 14 amino acids. Germline V gene sequence: CDR1 SGHNT, CDR2 YYREEE (reference sequence). CDR3 nucleotide sequence: TGTGCCAGCAGCTTGGACATTAACACCGGGGAGCTGTTTTTT. Translating gives CASSLDINTGELFF.

Here the CDR3 DNA reads TGTGCCAGCAGCCAAGACTCCCCTGGAGGCACCGGGGAGCTGTTTTTT. It specifies CASSQDSPGGTGELFF. The chain is built from TRBV4-2 and TRBJ2-2; D is possibly TRBD2 (5 bases). CDR3 size: 16 residues. Trimming left V 0 bases short and J 4 bases short, with 12 bases between. Per germline, CDR1 LGHNA and CDR2 YNFKEQ.

CDR3 sequence reads: CASSARQGGNEKLFF. The CDR3 DNA is TGTGCCAGCAGCGCCAGACAGGGGGGAAATGAAAAACTGTTTTTT. The chain employs TRBV14 and TRBJ1-4; 9 positions agree with TRBD1. Germline loops: CDR1 SGHDN, CDR2 FVKESK. V shed 5 bases, J shed 5 bases, and the junction held 6 bases outside the gene matches. CDR3 length: 15 amino acids.

This clone was counted a few times. The CDR3 sequence: CASRRTGELEQYF. Written as DNA, the CDR3 is TGTGCCAGCAGGAGGACAGGGGAGTTAGAGCAGTACTTC. The chain carries TRBV28 and TRBJ2-7; TRBD1 agrees at 9 bases. CDR1 is MDHEN and CDR2 is SYDVKM in the germline V gene. This CDR3 region has 13 residues. The V gene end was trimmed by 6 bases and the J gene end by 7 bases; junction bases not matched to a gene: 7.

The chain carries TRBV6-1 and TRBJ2-7, with D unresolved. V was clipped by 2 bases and J by 0 bases, with 8 bases between them. The CDR3 sequence is 14 residues long. Germline CDR1 reads MNHNS; CDR2 reads SASEGT. CDR3 nucleotide sequence: TGTGCCAGCAGTGAACTTCAACCCTCCTACGAGCAGTACTTC. It yields the protein CASSELQPSYEQYF.

The V gene is TRBV7-2, the J gene TRBJ1-3, with D perhaps TRBD1 (6 bases). V was cut by 7 bases and J by 2 bases, with 15 bases left in between. Per germline, CDR1 SGHTA and CDR2 FQGNSA. The CDR3 covers 15 residues. The CDR3 DNA sequence: TGTGCCAGCACCGCAGAGGGGACAACTGGAAACACCATATATTTT. It specifies CASTAEGTTGNTIYF.

The genes are TRBV10-1 and TRBJ2-5; D unclear. Trimming pared 6 bases from V and 5 bases from J, leaving 13 bases between. This CDR3 region has 13 residues. Germline V CDR1 and CDR2: WNHNN, SYGVQD (reference sequence). DNA of the CDR3: TGCGCCAGCAGGGCATCCTTCAGGGAGACCCAGTACTTC. Protein product: CASRASFRETQYF.

The chain joins TRBV16 to TRBJ1-5; 9 nucleotides agree with TRBD1. CDR1 KGHSY and CDR2 FQNENV come from the germline V gene. The CDR3 is 16 amino acids. The V gene end was trimmed by 4 bases and the J gene end by 4 bases; junction bases not matched to a gene: 8. The CDR3 loop reads CASSPETGGWNQPQHF. The CDR3 coding sequence is TGTGCCAGCAGCCCCGAGACAGGGGGGTGGAATCAGCCCCAGCATTTT. The variable domain in full, with the rest retrieved from reference TRBV16 and TRBJ1-5, is GEEVAQTPKHLVRGEGQKAKLYCAPIKGHSYVFWYQQVLKNEFKFLISFQNENVFDETGMPKERFSAKCLPNSPCSLEIQATKLEDSAVYFCASSPETGGWNQPQHFGDGTRLSIL.

The chain recombines TRBV14 with TRBJ2-1, with D tentatively TRBD1 or TRBD2 (5 bases each). CDR3 length: 15 amino acids. With 4 bases removed from V and 9 bases from J, the gap between germline ends came to 19 bases. Germline values: CDR1 SGHDN, CDR2 FVKESK. CDR3 in DNA: TGTGCCAGCAGCCTAGGGCTAGCTGGGGGTATTGAGCAGTTCTTC. Protein sequence: CASSLGLAGGIEQFF.

The J gene is TRBJ1-4, the V gene TRBV5-1; D remains unclear. Trimming removed 1 base from V and 5 bases from J, with 9 bases in between. This CDR3 is built from 14 residues. From germline, CDR1 is SGHRS and CDR2 YFSETQ. The CDR3 loop reads CASSLQDGNEKLFF. For the CDR3, the DNA is TGCGCCAGCAGCTTGCAGGACGGCAATGAAAAACTGTTTTTT.

The V gene is TRBV6-1, the J gene TRBJ2-1; D uncertain. This CDR3 is built from 16 residues. V was clipped by 0 bases and J by 0 bases, with 9 bases between them. Germline assignment: CDR1 MNHNS and CDR2 SASEGT. The CDR3 DNA sequence: TGTGCCAGCAGTGAAGCGCTGATTGGCTCCTACAATGAGCAGTTCTTC. Its protein is CASSEALIGSYNEQFF.

The chain is built from TRBV4-2 and TRBJ2-6; a weak D match, TRBD1 (6 bases). Trimming stripped 4 bases from V and 0 bases from J, with 13 bases between. The CDR3 contains 17 residues. Per the germline V gene, CDR1 is LGHNA and CDR2 is YNFKEQ. The CDR3 spells CASSPGDGNSGANVLTF. As DNA, the CDR3 is TGTGCCAGCAGCCCAGGGGACGGGAACTCTGGGGCCAACGTCCTGACTTTC.

This clone was recorded only once. The chain employs TRBV19 and TRBJ2-5; D is undetermined. The CDR3 has 13 residues. From germline, CDR1 is LNHDA and CDR2 SQIVND (reference sequence). The V gene lost 7 bases and the J gene lost 1 base, with 10 bases spanning the gap. CDR3 coding DNA: TGTGCCAGTAACCGGGCTCTCCAAGAGACCCAGTACTTC. Amino acid sequence: CASNRALQETQYF.